A single sample is the source of the 22 T cell receptor beta chains below, sequenced in a study of Ad26.COV2.S vaccination and SARS-CoV-2 variants. Clones were sequenced by immunoSEQ multiplex PCR, and TCRdb holds only the in-frame ones, with some missing. The top ten clones hold 3.3% of a sample with roughly 380,000 clones, 70% to 90% of them seen once. Treatment of the sample: 15 to 20 received Ad26.COV2.S at low or high dose, single or two shots; roughly 5 received placebo; per-sample allocation not given. Following the first vaccine or placebo injection, samples were taken on day 63. The sequences come from peripheral blood, collected in a trial of Ad26.COV2.S vaccine versus placebo. The receptors derive from a person aged 18 to 59 who received the Ad26.COV2.S COVID-19 vaccine or a placebo.

The V gene is TRBV6-5, the J gene TRBJ2-7, with no clear D. Trimming removed 7 bases from V and 0 bases from J, with 7 bases in between. CDR1 and CDR2 (germline): MNHEY, SVGAGI. The CDR3 spans 12 residues. The CDR3 DNA sequence: TGTGCCAGCACCTTCGACTCCTACGAGCAGTACTTC. Translation gives CASTFDSYEQYF.

The V call is TRBV14, the J call TRBJ1-3; D unclear. V lost 2 bases and J lost 0, with 14 bases in between. CDR1 and CDR2 (germline): SGHDN, FVKESK. The CDR3 runs 17 residues. The CDR3 is CASSQRYLRDSGNTIYF. In nucleotides, the CDR3 is TGTGCCAGCAGCCAACGCTATCTAAGGGACTCTGGAAACACCATATATTTT.

The V call is TRBV5-1, the J call TRBJ1-1; 10 positions match TRBD1. Per the germline V gene, CDR1 is SGHRS and CDR2 is YFSETQ. This CDR3 comprises 16 residues. The junction had 6 bases not matched to a gene; V was cut back by 2 bases and J by 2 bases. This CDR3 reads CASSFYGTGANTEAFF. The CDR3 DNA is TGCGCCAGCAGCTTCTACGGGACAGGGGCTAACACTGAAGCTTTCTTT.

This clone has only one observation. The chain has TRBV28 and TRBJ2-4; D may be TRBD1 (5 bases). The V gene lost 6 bases and the J gene lost 7 bases, with 22 bases spanning the gap. The CDR3 is 16 residues long. Germline V lookup: CDR1 MDHEN, CDR2 SYDVKM. The CDR3 loop reads CASSSPGKGIVNIQYF. CDR3 in DNA: TGTGCCAGCAGCTCCCCCGGAAAGGGGATCGTGAACATTCAGTACTTC.

The chain links TRBV7-6 to TRBJ2-3; D gene unclear. Per germline, CDR1 SGHVS and CDR2 FNYEAQ. V lost 1 base and J lost 2, with 13 bases in between. The CDR3 is 16 residues long. The CDR3 DNA follows: TGTGCCAGCAGCTTAGGTCTCGGATCCCCCACAGATACGCAGTATTTT. Protein: CASSLGLGSPTDTQYF.

The J gene is TRBJ2-7, the V gene TRBV7-8, with a possible D match to TRBD2 (5 bases). This CDR3 comprises 13 residues. The V end lost 7 bases, the J end lost 0 bases, and 10 bases lay between the germline ends. Germline CDR1 and CDR2: SGHVS and FQNEAQ. The CDR3: CASMRADSYEQYF. The CDR3 DNA is TGTGCCAGCATGCGGGCGGACTCCTACGAGCAGTACTTC.

This clone showed up just once. The chain employs TRBV5-1 and TRBJ2-1; 7 bases agree with TRBD2. Germline V gives CDR1 SGHRS, CDR2 YFSETQ. The CDR3 has 15 residues. V lost 4 bases and J lost 2; bases outside the gene matches: 6. This CDR3 is CASSLELATYNEQFF. The DNA for the CDR3 is TGCGCCAGCAGCCTCGAACTAGCGACCTACAATGAGCAGTTCTTC.

The genes are TRBV28 and TRBJ1-5, with no clear D. Germline loops: CDR1 MDHEN, CDR2 SYDVKM. Between the trimmed V and J ends, which lost 5 bases and 4 bases, there was a span of 15 bases. The CDR3 spans 15 residues. The CDR3 nucleotides are TGTGCCAGCAGTACCCCGCAGCTGGGAAATCAGCCCCAGCATTTT. Protein sequence: CASSTPQLGNQPQHF.

The V and J genes are TRBV2 and TRBJ2-7; TRBD2 matches 7 bases. With 5 bases clipped from V and 0 bases from J, the junction kept 7 bases outside the gene matches. Germline V CDR1 and CDR2: SNHLY, FYNNEI. This CDR3 comprises 15 residues. CDR3 sequence (DNA): TGTGCCAGCAGTCCGGGAGGAATCAGCTCCTACGAGCAGTACTTC. Protein: CASSPGGISSYEQYF.

The J gene is TRBJ2-1, the V gene TRBV30, with D hard to call. The CDR3 totals 15 residues. From germline, CDR1 is GTSNPN and CDR2 SVGIG (reference sequence). Trimming shortened V by 4 bases and J by 0 bases, and 13 bases separated the two germline ends. The CDR3 is CAWTRAPSSYNEQFF. The CDR3 DNA reads TGTGCCTGGACAAGGGCTCCTAGCTCCTACAATGAGCAGTTCTTC.

The V and J genes are TRBV2 and TRBJ2-2; TRBD2 agrees at 8 bases. Germline CDR1 is SNHLY and CDR2 is FYNNEI. The length of the CDR3 is 15 residues. V trimming: 6 bases; J trimming: 4 bases; junction bases outside the gene matches: 7. The CDR3 nucleotides are TGTGCCAGCAGAGGTGGACTAGCTGGCACCGGGGAGCTGTTTTTT. Its protein is CASRGGLAGTGELFF. The full variable domain, completed using reference TRBV2 and TRBJ2-2, is EPEVTQTPSHQVTQMGQEVILRCVPISNHLYFYWYRQILGQKVEFLVSFYNNEISEKSEIFDDQFSVERPDGSNFTLKIRSTKLEDSAMYFCASRGGLAGTGELFFGEGSRLTVL.

V and J are TRBV9 and TRBJ2-1, with D possibly matching TRBD2 (5 bases). The length of the CDR3 is 14 residues. Germline V gene data show CDR1 as SGDLS and CDR2 as YYNGEE. V was trimmed by 4 bases and J by 8 bases, leaving 16 bases between them. CDR3 residues: CASSPRTGPDEQFF. For the CDR3, the DNA is TGTGCCAGCAGCCCCCGGACTGGTCCAGATGAGCAGTTCTTC.

In DNA, the CDR3 is TGTGCCAGCTCACCACTGGCGGTGGGGCGAACTGAAGCTTTCTTT. Protein sequence: CASSPLAVGRTEAFF. The chain recombines TRBV18 with TRBJ1-1; tentative D call: TRBD1 (5 bases). CDR3 length: 15 amino acids. Trimming removed 1 base at V and 5 bases at J, with 14 bases between. CDR1 and CDR2 (germline): KGHSH, LQKENI.

The rearrangement links TRBV15 to TRBJ2-2; D may be TRBD1 (6 bases). Germline V CDR1 and CDR2: LNHNV, YYDKDF (reference sequence). V lost 1 base, J lost 6 bases, and 15 bases lay in between. The CDR3 consists of 16 residues. This chain's CDR3 is CATSRAPQGSAGELFF. The CDR3 DNA reads as TGTGCCACCAGCAGAGCCCCGCAGGGGTCAGCCGGGGAGCTGTTTTTT. Combining the CDR3 with reference TRBV15 and TRBJ2-2 gives the whole variable domain DAMVIQNPRYQVTQFGKPVTLSCSQTLNHNVMYWYQQKSSQAPKLLFHYYDKDFNNEADTPDNFQSRRPNTSFCFLDIRSPGLGDTAMYLCATSRAPQGSAGELFFGEGSRLTVL.

This clone has only one observation. The rearrangement uses TRBV19 and TRBJ1-1; D is unresolved. CDR3 length: 17 amino acids. The V gene's germline CDR1 is LNHDA and CDR2 SQIVND (reference sequence). Trimming removed 1 base at V and 0 bases at J, with 15 bases between. The CDR3 sequence: CASSIVWGRALNTEAFF. CDR3 DNA sequence: TGTGCCAGTAGTATAGTGTGGGGAAGAGCTTTGAACACTGAAGCTTTCTTT. The whole variable domain, remainder taken from reference TRBV19 and TRBJ1-1, is DGGITQSPKYLFRKEGQNVTLSCEQNLNHDAMYWYRQDPGQGLRLIYYSQIVNDFQKGDIAEGYSVSREKKESFPLTVTSAQKNPTAFYLCASSIVWGRALNTEAFFGQGTRLTVV.

The chain combines TRBV28 with TRBJ2-7; 9 nucleotides match TRBD1. V shed 10 bases, J shed 3 bases, and the junction held 4 bases outside the gene matches. Germline V CDR1 and CDR2: MDHEN, SYDVKM. The CDR3 runs to 12 residues. In DNA form, the CDR3 reads TGTGCCATTGGGGACAGGGTCTACGAGCAGTACTTC. As protein: CAIGDRVYEQYF.

As regards this clone: In the same sample, other DNA sequences code for this CDR3. The V gene is TRBV4-1, the J gene TRBJ1-2, with 10 bases fitting TRBD1. This CDR3 is 15 amino acids long. V lost 0 bases, J lost 7 bases, and 5 bases stayed unmatched. Germline CDR1 MGHRA, CDR2 YSYEKL. The CDR3 protein is CASSQERQGAGGYTF. The CDR3 DNA sequence: TGCGCCAGCAGCCAAGAACGACAGGGGGCTGGTGGCTACACCTTC.

The chain couples TRBV5-4 to TRBJ2-1; D could derive from TRBD1 or TRBD2 (5 bases each). Between the trimmed V and J ends, which lost 3 bases and 8 bases, there was a span of 15 bases. This CDR3 has 14 amino acids. In germline, CDR1 is SGHNT, CDR2 YYREEE (reference sequence). CDR3 residues: CASSSGTLEDEQFF. DNA of the CDR3: TGTGCCAGCAGCTCCGGGACGTTAGAGGATGAGCAGTTCTTC.

The gene calls are TRBV14 and TRBJ2-5; no definite D call. V was pared by 0 bases and J by 5 bases, with 10 bases between. The V gene's germline CDR1 is SGHDN and CDR2 FVKESK. There are 14 residues in the CDR3. As DNA, the CDR3 is TGTGCCAGCAGCCAAGATATAGTTGGGGAGACCCAGTACTTC. Its protein is CASSQDIVGETQYF.

The chain couples TRBV2 to TRBJ2-3; D is ambiguous. This CDR3 has 15 residues. The germline V and J ends were trimmed by 6 bases and 2 bases, with 15 bases remaining between them. Per the germline V gene, CDR1 is SNHLY and CDR2 is FYNNEI. CDR3 sequence (DNA): TGTGCCAGCAGGGAAAGGGATGATTCCACAGATACGCAGTATTTT. Translating it yields CASRERDDSTDTQYF.

CDR3 in DNA: TGCGCCAGCAGCCAAAGGCGACTAGCGGGAGGAGGGATCTACGAGCAGTACTTC. Translating gives CASSQRRLAGGGIYEQYF. The chain employs TRBV4-3 and TRBJ2-7; 13 nucleotides align to TRBD2. The CDR3 is made up of 18 amino acids. The germline gives CDR1 LGHNA, CDR2 YSLEER. V lost 2 bases, J lost 3 bases, and 10 bases stayed unmatched.

This clone was recorded once. J is TRBJ1-6 and V is TRBV5-1, with D possibly being TRBD1 (5 bases). The CDR3 covers 16 residues. V shed 0 bases and J shed 4 bases, with 11 bases lying between them. Germline-derived CDR1 and CDR2 are SGHRS and YFSETQ. CDR3 nucleotide sequence: TGCGCCAGCAGCTTGGCTGGGACCGAGTATAATTCACCCCTCCACTTT. The encoded protein is CASSLAGTEYNSPLHF.